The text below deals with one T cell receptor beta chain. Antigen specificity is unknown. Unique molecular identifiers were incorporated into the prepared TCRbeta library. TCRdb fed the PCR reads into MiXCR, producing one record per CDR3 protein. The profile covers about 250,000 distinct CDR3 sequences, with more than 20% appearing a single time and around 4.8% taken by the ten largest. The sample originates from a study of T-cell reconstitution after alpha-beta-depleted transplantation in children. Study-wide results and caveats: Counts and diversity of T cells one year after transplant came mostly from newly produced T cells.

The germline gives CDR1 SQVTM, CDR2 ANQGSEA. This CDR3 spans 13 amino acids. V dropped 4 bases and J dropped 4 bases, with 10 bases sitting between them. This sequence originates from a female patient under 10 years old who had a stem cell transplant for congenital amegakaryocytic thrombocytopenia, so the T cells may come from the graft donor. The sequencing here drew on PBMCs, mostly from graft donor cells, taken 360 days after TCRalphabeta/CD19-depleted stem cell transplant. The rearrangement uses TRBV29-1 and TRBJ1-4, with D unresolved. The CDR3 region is CSVVLGGNEKLFF. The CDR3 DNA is TGCAGCGTTGTTTTGGGAGGTAATGAAAAACTGTTTTTT.